Each of the 24 T cell receptor beta chains below was sequenced from the same sample in a study of Graves' ophthalmopathy and Graves' hyperthyroidism. TCR beta CDR3 amplification used RNA transcripts. The first round was an RT-PCR with HTBI primers, and the second round was a multiplex PCR. Using its own MiXCR run on the multiplex PCR reads, TCRdb lists one record per CDR3 protein. Seen here are about 620,000 distinct CDR3 sequences, 20% to 25% observed once, and the top ten hold roughly 6.9%. Material: peripheral blood. These receptor sequences come from a woman under 30 with stable Graves' hyperthyroidism. Some clones in this sample may be carry-over from other donors' samples.

This clonotype has at least ten counts. This sequence joins TRBV11-2 and TRBJ1-3; D unresolved. The CDR3 consists of 16 residues. V dropped 6 bases and J dropped 2 bases, with 17 bases sitting between them. Germline CDR1 reads SGHAT; CDR2 reads FQNNGV. CDR3 protein: CASSLRWTSPGNTIYF. The CDR3 bases are TGTGCCAGCAGTTTAAGGTGGACCAGCCCTGGAAACACCATATATTTT.

The chain links TRBV7-2 to TRBJ2-7; D call uncertain. Trimming left V 3 bases short and J 6 bases short, with 12 bases between. CDR1 is SGHTA, CDR2 FQGNSA, per germline. The CDR3 length is 13 residues. CDR3 residues: CASSFLVSSEQYF. The CDR3 nucleotides are TGTGCCAGCAGCTTCTTGGTGAGCAGCGAGCAGTACTTC.

The chain couples TRBV12-3 or TRBV12-4 to TRBJ1-1; a weak D match, TRBD1 (5 bases). The CDR3 contains 15 residues. V was shortened by 3 bases and J by 8 bases, with 19 bases between the two germline ends. The DNA for the CDR3 is TGTGCCAGCAGTTTTTCGGGACTCTACTTTCAAGAAGCTTTCTTT. Translated: CASSFSGLYFQEAFF.

This clonotype was counted a few times. The conserved final phenylalanine or tryptophan is absent from the CDR3, which likely points to a read error. The chain has TRBV29-1 and TRBJ1-3; no reliable D call. V gave up 4 bases and J gave up 0 bases, with 10 bases separating them. This CDR3 has 14 residues. Germline V gives CDR1 SQVTM, CDR2 ANQGSEA. CDR3 in amino acids: CSVGSSRSGNTIYL. In nucleotides, the CDR3 is TGCAGCGTTGGATCCTCCCGCTCTGGAAACACCATATATCTT.

This clonotype was found a few times. The rearrangement links TRBV18 to TRBJ2-5; D uncertain. The CDR3 covers 13 residues. The ends were cut back, 0 bases at V and 3 bases at J, with 5 bases in the middle. Germline V gene sequence: CDR1 KGHSH, CDR2 LQKENI. CDR3 residues: CASSPPVEETQYF. The CDR3 DNA reads TGTGCCAGCTCACCACCGGTGGAAGAGACCCAGTACTTC.

Written as DNA, the CDR3 is TGTGCCAGCAGTTTAGAACGCGCACTCCAAGAGACCCAGTACTTC. It translates to CASSLERALQETQYF. The chain recombines TRBV12-3 or TRBV12-4 with TRBJ2-5, with no clear D. V was cut by 1 base and J by 1 base, with 10 bases left in between. The CDR3 totals 15 residues.

The chain has TRBV6-5 and TRBJ1-3, with D perhaps matching TRBD1 (6 bases). Germline loops: CDR1 MNHEY, CDR2 SVGAGI. With 2 bases removed from V and 2 bases from J, the gap between germline ends came to 10 bases. The CDR3 consists of 15 residues. CDR3 DNA: TGTGCCAGCAGTTACAACAGGGAAACTGGAAACACCATATATTTT. Translating it yields CASSYNRETGNTIYF.

The chain joins TRBV6-5 to TRBJ1-1, with 10 bases matching TRBD1. V lost 2 bases to trimming and J lost 5 bases; unmatched junction nucleotides: 8. This CDR3 is built from 16 residues. Looked up from germline, CDR1 is MNHEY and CDR2 is SVGAGI. The CDR3 region has the DNA TGTGCCAGCAGTTACGGGGACAGGGGCCAAGGGACTGAAGCTTTCTTT. Protein product: CASSYGDRGQGTEAFF.

CDR3 region: CATSGWPGSTQHF. As DNA, the CDR3 is TGTGCCACCAGTGGCTGGCCTGGTTCGACCCAGCATTTT. V usage is TRBV24-1 and J usage is TRBJ1-5; D remains unclear. The CDR3 runs 13 residues. In germline, CDR1 is KGHDR, CDR2 SFDVKD. V was pared by 5 bases and J by 11 bases, with 15 bases between.

This clonotype came up many times. The genes are TRBV4-1 and TRBJ1-2; D ambiguous. CDR3 length: 14 amino acids. CDR1 is MGHRA and CDR2 is YSYEKL in the germline V gene. The V and J ends lost 5 bases and 4 bases respectively, with 14 bases between them. CDR3: CASSFPGQTYGYTF. CDR3 bases: TGCGCCAGCAGCTTCCCGGGTCAAACCTATGGCTACACCTTC.

This clonotype was counted ten times or more. The V call is TRBV11-2, the J call TRBJ2-7; D remains unclear. Per germline, CDR1 SGHAT and CDR2 FQNNGV. Trimming cost V 5 bases and J 6 bases, with 17 bases left between them. CDR3 length equals 14 residues. Written as DNA, the CDR3 is TGTGCCAGCAGCGATGACTCTTACACGTTCGAGCAGTACTTC. Translated: CASSDDSYTFEQYF. Using reference TRBV11-2 and TRBJ2-7 for the parts outside the CDR3, the full variable domain is EAGVAQSPRYKIIEKRQSVAFWCNPISGHATLYWYQQILGQGPKLLIQFQNNGVVDDSQLPKDRFSAERLKGVDSTLKIQPAKLEDSAVYLCASSDDSYTFEQYFGPGTRLTVT.

This clonotype has a count of ten or more. The chain couples TRBV7-9 to TRBJ2-7, with D perhaps TRBD2 (5 bases). The CDR3 contains 12 residues. V shed 7 bases and J shed 5 bases, with 12 bases lying between them. CDR1 is SEHNR and CDR2 is FQNEAQ in the germline V gene (reference sequence). CDR3 in amino acids: CASTTLEDEQYF. The CDR3 DNA reads as TGTGCCAGCACCACACTGGAGGACGAGCAGTACTTC. Full variable domain (remainder filled in from reference TRBV7-9 and TRBJ2-7): DTGVSQNPRHKITKRGQNVTFRCDPISEHNRLYWYRQTLGQGPEFLTYFQNEAQLEKSRLLSDRFSAERPKGSFSTLEIQRTEQGDSAMYLCASTTLEDEQYFGPGTRLTVT.

This clonotype was seen many times. V usage is TRBV28 and J usage is TRBJ2-7; 8 nucleotides align to TRBD1. Germline V gene lookup returns CDR1 MDHEN and CDR2 SYDVKM. After removal of 2 bases from V and 2 bases from J, the junction contained 11 bases not matched to a gene. This CDR3 contains 17 residues. CDR3 in DNA: TGTGCCAGCAGTTTAATTGGGTCGGGACAGGCTCCCTACGAGCAGTACTTC. The encoded protein is CASSLIGSGQAPYEQYF.

Ten or more counts support this clonotype. V gene TRBV6-1 combines with J gene TRBJ1-2; maybe TRBD1 (5 bases). The CDR3 contains 14 residues. Germline CDR1 reads MNHNS; CDR2 reads SASEGT. V was pared by 3 bases and J by 4 bases, with 12 bases between. For the CDR3, the DNA is TGTGCCAGCAGTGAGGGCAGAGGGGTCTATGGCTACACCTTC. The encoded protein is CASSEGRGVYGYTF.

This clonotype was seen ten or more times. V and J are TRBV20-1 and TRBJ2-7, with TRBD1 matching 9 bases. With V trimmed by 4 bases and J by 4 bases, 5 bases remained unmatched. The CDR3 spans 13 residues. The germline V gene encodes CDR1 DFQATT and CDR2 SNEGSKA (reference sequence). This CDR3 is CSAIGTGLYEQYF. CDR3 DNA: TGCAGTGCTATCGGGACAGGGTTGTACGAGCAGTACTTC.

This clonotype was recorded at least ten times. This sequence joins TRBV28 and TRBJ2-7; D remains unclear. CDR3 length equals 14 residues. CDR1 MDHEN and CDR2 SYDVKM come from the germline V gene. Between the trimmed V and J ends, which lost 6 bases and 6 bases, there was a span of 18 bases. The chain's CDR3 is CASRRGLRPAEQYF. CDR3 sequence (DNA): TGTGCCAGCAGACGTGGGCTCCGACCGGCCGAGCAGTACTTC.

In its sample, this clonotype was seen many times. This chain uses TRBV5-6 with TRBJ2-5; possibly TRBD1 for D (6 bases). Between the trimmed V and J ends, which lost 1 base and 3 bases, there was a span of 16 bases. Germline lookup yields CDR1 SGHDT and CDR2 YYEEEE. This CDR3 spans 16 amino acids. The CDR3 DNA sequence: TGTGCCAGCAGCTTGTTCTTACTAGGGGGAGAAGAGACCCAGTACTTC. It specifies CASSLFLLGGEETQYF. The full variable domain, its missing parts supplied by reference TRBV5-6 and TRBJ2-5, is DAGVTQSPTHLIKTRGQQVTLRCSPKSGHDTVSWYQQALGQGPQFIFQYYEEEERQRGNFPDRFSGHQFPNYSSELNVNALLLGDSALYLCASSLFLLGGEETQYFGPGTRLLVL.

CDR3 DNA sequence: TGTGCCTGGAGTGGTGGAAACACCATATATTTT. Amino acids: CAWSGGNTIYF. This rearrangement joins TRBV30 to TRBJ1-3, with D uncertain. Germline V gives CDR1 GTSNPN, CDR2 SVGIG (reference sequence). V was clipped by 1 base and J by 3 bases, with 1 base between them. This CDR3 is 11 amino acids long.

This clonotype was observed many times. The chain uses TRBV6-1 and TRBJ2-7; TRBD2 matches at 13 bases. From germline, CDR1 is MNHNS and CDR2 SASEGT. Trimming removed 4 bases from V and 2 bases from J; junction bases left unmatched: 5. The CDR3 covers 16 residues. The CDR3 here is CASSVGTSGVPYEQYF. The DNA for the CDR3 is TGTGCCAGCAGTGTCGGGACTAGCGGGGTGCCCTACGAGCAGTACTTC.

In its sample, this clonotype was seen many times. This chain uses TRBV11-2 with TRBJ1-1; a possible D gene is TRBD1 (5 bases). CDR3 size: 15 residues. Trimming stripped 4 bases from V and 3 bases from J, with 15 bases between. CDR1 is SGHAT, CDR2 FQNNGV, per germline. CDR3 in amino acids: CASSSVGTGDTEAFF. As DNA, the CDR3 is TGTGCCAGCAGCTCGGTTGGGACGGGAGACACTGAAGCTTTCTTT.

This clonotype has ten or more counts. V is TRBV6-2 or TRBV6-3 and J is TRBJ2-2; D may be TRBD1 or TRBD2 (6 bases each). Trimming took off 5 bases at V and 0 bases at J, with 19 bases between the two ends. The length of the CDR3 is 18 residues. The germline V gene has CDR1 MNHEY and CDR2 SVGEGT. DNA for the CDR3: TGTGCCAGCAGTCCCTATAAAGGGGGGACCGCGAACACCGGGGAGCTGTTTTTT. This encodes CASSPYKGGTANTGELFF.

This clonotype appeared many times. The chain combines TRBV4-1 with TRBJ1-5, with TRBD1 matching over 7 bases. Germline CDR1 is MGHRA and CDR2 is YSYEKL. V was clipped by 0 bases and J by 4 bases; unmatched bases: 6. The CDR3 consists of 16 residues. CDR3 region: CASSQDLGQSNQPQHF. The DNA for the CDR3 is TGCGCCAGCAGCCAAGATTTGGGACAGTCGAATCAGCCCCAGCATTTT.

This clonotype was counted ten times or more. The chain uses TRBV29-1 and TRBJ1-5, with TRBD1 identical over 7 bases. This CDR3 has 13 residues. From germline, CDR1 is SQVTM and CDR2 ANQGSEA. Unmatched junction bases numbered 4, after V lost 6 bases and J lost 2 bases. Here the CDR3 DNA reads TGCAGCGTCCGACAGGGAGGCAATCAGCCCCAGCATTTT. Amino acid sequence: CSVRQGGNQPQHF.

There are a few counts of this clonotype. The genes are TRBV28 and TRBJ2-3; 8 positions match TRBD2. V was clipped by 8 bases and J by 0 bases; unmatched bases: 10. CDR1 is MDHEN, CDR2 SYDVKM, per germline. The CDR3 runs 16 residues. CDR3 loop: CASWDGERESTDTQYF. CDR3 DNA: TGTGCCAGCTGGGACGGCGAGCGGGAGAGCACAGATACGCAGTATTTT.